This T cell receptor (beta chain) originates from a study of T cell responses to AZD1222 COVID-19 vaccine. The assay was immunoSEQ multiplex PCR, and TCRdb's table has in-frame clones only and misses some. The sample lists 120,000 to 150,000 clones; approximately 94% were seen once. Germline V gene lookup returns CDR1 KGHDR and CDR2 SFDVKD. The CDR3 contains 13 residues. The V end was cut by 7 bases, the J end by 4 bases, with 11 bases between. The chain is built from TRBV24-1 and TRBJ2-3; D call uncertain. The source is an adult in good health. Sequenced here: peripheral blood, sampled on day 0 of AZD1222 vaccination. CDR3 sequence reads: CATSDVGADTQYF. The DNA for the CDR3 is TGTGCCACCAGCGACGTGGGCGCAGATACGCAGTATTTT.